The clone carrying this TCR beta chain was seen a few times. Antigen specificity is unknown. These data are taken from a study of CD8 T cells in ankylosing spondylitis. Notes on the study in general: According to the report, clones linked to the disease were significantly enriched in matched synovial fluid samples taken from ankylosing spondylitis patients. CD8+ cells made up the disease-linked clones, which were relatively rare in peripheral blood. Typical of ankylosing spondylitis blood, it appeared, was a TCR beta motif of several highly homologous variants.

The germline V gene encodes CDR1 MRHNA and CDR2 SNTAGT. V trimming: 0 bases; J trimming: 8 bases; junction bases outside the gene matches: 3. This CDR3 contains 14 residues. Researchers built TCR beta libraries using quantitative 5'-RACE with molecular barcodes. In TCRdb, the 5' RACE reads were re-called with MiXCR into one record per CDR3 protein. The repertoire includes a few hundred thousand distinct CDR3 sequences, approximately 8.2% of them detected once, and about 14% sits in the top ten. This sequence was found in a male donor with ankylosing spondylitis. The sequenced material came from blood, either unsorted or a sorted T cell fraction (not recorded which). The V and J genes are TRBV6-4 and TRBJ2-1; 8 bases agree with TRBD2. CDR3 in DNA: TGTGCCAGCAGTGACTCTACGGGAGGGGATGAGCAGTTCTTC. Translation gives CASSDSTGGDEQFF.